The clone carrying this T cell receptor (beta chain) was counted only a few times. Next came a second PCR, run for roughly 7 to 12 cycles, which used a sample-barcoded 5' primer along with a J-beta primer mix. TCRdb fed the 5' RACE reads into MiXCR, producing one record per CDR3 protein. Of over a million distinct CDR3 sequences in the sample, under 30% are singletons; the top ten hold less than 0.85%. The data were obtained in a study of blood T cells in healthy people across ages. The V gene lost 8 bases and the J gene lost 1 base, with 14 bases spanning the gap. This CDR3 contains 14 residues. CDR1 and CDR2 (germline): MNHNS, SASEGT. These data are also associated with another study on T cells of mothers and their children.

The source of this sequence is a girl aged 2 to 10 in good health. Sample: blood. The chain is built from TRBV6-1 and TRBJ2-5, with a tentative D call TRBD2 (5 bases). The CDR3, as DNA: TGTGCCAGCTCCAAACCCCGGGGCCAAGAGACCCAGTACTTC. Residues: CASSKPRGQETQYF.